These 27 T cell receptor beta chains were sequenced from one sample in a study of post-analysis software for immune sequencing data. Included in the TCR beta cDNA libraries were unique molecular identifiers. TCRdb re-derived calls from the PCR reads in MiXCR, one entry per CDR3 protein. The sample lists 700,000 to 900,000 distinct CDR3 sequences; around 46% were seen once. These receptors are not linked to any known antigen. Study observations and caveats: Controls had lower frequencies than patients of five or six TRBV segments, which included TRBV5-6, TRBV5-1 and TRBV20-1.

The sequenced material came from blood. Receptors were obtained from a girl between 5 and 17 years old with multiple sclerosis.

This chain links TRBV6-5 with TRBJ2-1, with 7 positions matching TRBD2. Germline V gene sequence: CDR1 MNHEY, CDR2 SVGAGI. Trimming cost V 5 bases and J 4 bases; bases outside gene matches: 8. The CDR3 contains 15 residues. The CDR3 here is CASSPLGGSYNEQFF. The CDR3, as DNA: TGTGCCAGCAGTCCGCTGGGCGGGAGTTACAATGAGCAGTTCTTC.

As regards this clonotype: The CDR3 ends on some other residue instead of the conserved phenylalanine or tryptophan, so this is likely a read error. The V and J genes are TRBV24-1 and TRBJ2-1; 8 nucleotides align to TRBD2. Trimming cost V 4 bases and J 8 bases; bases outside gene matches: 6. The CDR3 loop spans 14 amino acids. From germline, CDR1 is KGHDR and CDR2 SFDVKD. In DNA form, the CDR3 reads TGTGCCACCAGTGACATCGAGCGGGAGCATGAGCAGTTCTGC. Amino acids: CATSDIEREHEQFC.

The J gene is TRBJ1-2, the V gene TRBV15, with 11 nucleotides matching TRBD1. Losses at the gene ends were 6 bases for V and 7 bases for J; bases not matched to a gene: 10. Germline loops: CDR1 LNHNV, CDR2 YYDKDF (reference sequence). This CDR3 is built from 15 residues. The CDR3 DNA follows: TGTGCCACCAGGGGTCCCGGGACAGGGGGAAGTGGCTACACCTTC. Translation gives CATRGPGTGGSGYTF.

This clonotype was observed a few times. The chain is built from TRBV29-1 and TRBJ1-1; the D is unclear. Germline values: CDR1 SQVTM, CDR2 ANQGSEA. The V gene lost 7 bases and the J gene lost 5 bases, with 11 bases spanning the gap. The CDR3 is made up of 11 amino acids. CDR3 DNA: TGCAGCGGCGTGGTGGGGACTGAAGCTTTCTTT. As protein: CSGVVGTEAFF.

The table lists this clonotype with a few counts. DNA of the CDR3: TGCAGCGTTGAGGAGGGCTGGGGGCACACTGAAGCTTTCTTT. This sequence encodes CSVEEGWGHTEAFF. The chain joins TRBV29-1 to TRBJ1-1; possibly TRBD1 for D (6 bases). Trimming took off 3 bases at V and 3 bases at J, with 14 bases between the two ends. Germline V gene sequence: CDR1 SQVTM, CDR2 ANQGSEA. The CDR3 is 14 amino acids.

This clonotype was detected a few times. The rearrangement links TRBV20-1 to TRBJ2-1; no definite D call. V lost 0 bases, J lost 8 bases, and 11 bases lay in between. In germline, CDR1 is DFQATT, CDR2 SNEGSKA (reference sequence). The CDR3 has 13 amino acids. Here the CDR3 DNA reads TGCAGTGCTAGAGACCCCGCCGGCGATGAGCAGTTCTTC. This codes for CSARDPAGDEQFF.

The J gene is TRBJ2-7, the V gene TRBV20-1, with 13 nucleotides matching TRBD2. Germline V gene lookup returns CDR1 DFQATT and CDR2 SNEGSKA (reference sequence). This CDR3 has 14 amino acids. J was trimmed by 7 bases and V by 5 bases; bases with no gene match: 8. DNA of the CDR3: TGCAGTGCTGAAACTAGCGGGAGGGCATGGGAGCAGTACTTC. This translates into CSAETSGRAWEQYF.

The V gene is TRBV12-3 or TRBV12-4, the J gene TRBJ1-5; a weak D match, TRBD1 (6 bases). The CDR3 length is 13 residues. Trimming took off 4 bases at V and 8 bases at J, with 12 bases between the two ends. DNA for the CDR3: TGTGCCAGCAGTTGGGCGAGACAGGAGCCCCAGCATTTT. The encoded protein is CASSWARQEPQHF.

The chain has TRBV9 and TRBJ2-7, with D unresolved. The length of the CDR3 is 15 residues. The germline V gene encodes CDR1 SGDLS and CDR2 YYNGEE. With 4 bases removed from V and 3 bases from J, the gap between germline ends came to 17 bases. Here the CDR3 reads CASSPSGSGRYEQYF. The CDR3 nucleotides are TGTGCCAGCAGCCCCAGTGGTTCAGGCCGCTACGAGCAGTACTTC.

This clonotype was observed a few times. This chain joins TRBV6-1 and TRBJ2-7; possibly TRBD2 for D (6 bases). This CDR3 has 16 amino acids. The V gene's germline CDR1 is MNHNS and CDR2 SASEGT. Trimming left V 1 base short and J 3 bases short, with 16 bases between. CDR3 sequence (DNA): TGTGCCAGCAGTGAAGGCGGAGGGTTGAGGCTCTACGAGCAGTACTTC. Its protein product is CASSEGGGLRLYEQYF.

This clonotype was counted between two and nine times. The chain couples TRBV5-1 to TRBJ2-2; 7 bases agree with TRBD1. Trimming cost V 1 base and J 5 bases; bases outside gene matches: 5. The CDR3 is 15 amino acids. CDR1 is SGHRS, CDR2 YFSETQ, per germline. This CDR3 is CASSLRTGATGELFF. The CDR3 DNA sequence: TGCGCCAGCAGCTTGAGAACAGGGGCGACCGGGGAGCTGTTTTTT.

This clonotype was seen only a few times. The V gene is TRBV6-5, the J gene TRBJ2-5, with 7 bases fitting TRBD2. The J segment lost 6 bases and the V segment lost 10 bases, leaving 14 bases of the junction unmatched. Germline V CDR1 and CDR2: MNHEY, SVGAGI. CDR3 length: 14 amino acids. The CDR3 coding sequence is TGTGCCATCATGGCGGCGGGAGCATCGAAGACCCAGTACTTC. Protein product: CAIMAAGASKTQYF.

The CDR3 DNA sequence: TGTGCCAGCAGCTTCCTACAGGGAGGCGGTGAGCAGTTCTTC. Its protein is CASSFLQGGGEQFF. The chain carries TRBV11-1 and TRBJ2-1; D may match TRBD1 or TRBD2 (6 bases each). The V gene lost 3 bases and the J gene lost 9 bases, with 15 bases spanning the gap. The CDR3 contains 14 residues. Germline V gene data show CDR1 as SGHAT and CDR2 as FQDESV (reference sequence).

The sample holds many counts of this clonotype. This sequence joins TRBV7-2 and TRBJ1-2; no reliable D call. This CDR3 is built from 12 residues. Trimming removed 1 base at V and 5 bases at J, with 5 bases between. Germline CDR1 is SGHTA and CDR2 is FQGNSA. CDR3 nucleotides: TGTGCCAGCAGCTTAGTAGGTTATGGCTACACCTTC. Amino acids: CASSLVGYGYTF.

To note about this clonotype: The junction shows a germline mismatch at one end, possibly a read error. This sequence joins TRBV2 and TRBJ2-4, with a weak D call TRBD1 (6 bases). The J call could be wrong; TRBJ2-7 is a better fit for the DNA end. Germline V gives CDR1 SNHLY, CDR2 FYNNEI. This CDR3 comprises 14 residues. In DNA form, the CDR3 reads TGTGCCCGCAGTGAAGGGCCAGGGGTTCACGAGCAGTACTTC. Residues: CARSEGPGVHEQYF.

This clonotype showed up just a few times. The chain combines TRBV28 with TRBJ2-5; D remains unclear. The CDR3 is 13 residues long. V lost 1 base and J 2 bases, leaving 5 bases between the germline ends. Germline V gene lookup returns CDR1 MDHEN and CDR2 SYDVKM. CDR3 in DNA: TGTGCCAGCAGTTTATCCAGGCAAGAGACCCAGTACTTC. Amino acid sequence: CASSLSRQETQYF. The variable domain in full, with the rest retrieved from reference TRBV28 and TRBJ2-5, is DVKVTQSSRYLVKRTGEKVFLECVQDMDHENMFWYRQDPGLGLRLIYFSYDVKMKEKGDIPEGYSVSREKKERFSLILESASTNQTSMYLCASSLSRQETQYFGPGTRLLVL.

The sample holds a few counts of this clonotype. V usage is TRBV6-1 and J usage is TRBJ1-1; tentative D call: TRBD1 (5 bases). This CDR3 comprises 11 residues. Germline values: CDR1 MNHNS, CDR2 SASEGT. Trimming left V 2 bases short and J 7 bases short, with 5 bases between. The CDR3 sequence: CASSERGEAFF. CDR3 coding DNA: TGTGCCAGCAGTGAAAGGGGTGAAGCTTTCTTT.

The V gene is TRBV4-2, the J gene TRBJ1-4; tentatively, D is TRBD1 (6 bases). Germline V gene lookup returns CDR1 LGHNA and CDR2 YNFKEQ. The CDR3 is made up of 15 amino acids. V was trimmed by 3 bases and J by 5 bases, leaving 13 bases between them. CDR3 coding DNA: TGTGCCAGCAGCCAGGAGCAGGGGCGGAATGAAAAACTGTTTTTT. This gives the protein CASSQEQGRNEKLFF.

V usage is TRBV5-1 and J usage is TRBJ2-1; 12 nucleotides agree with TRBD2. The CDR3 runs 15 residues. Germline CDR1 and CDR2: SGHRS and YFSETQ. V was clipped by 3 bases and J by 9 bases; unmatched bases: 7. The CDR3 DNA sequence: TGCGCCAGCAGCTGGCCGCTAGCGGGAGGGCGTGAGCAGTTCTTC. It codes for CASSWPLAGGREQFF.

This chain connects TRBV7-8 to TRBJ2-1; 10 bases are shared with TRBD2. The V gene end was trimmed by 5 bases and the J gene end by 8 bases; junction bases not matched to a gene: 9. Germline loops: CDR1 SGHVS, CDR2 FQNEAQ. The CDR3 runs to 15 residues. CDR3 residues: CASSISSGRADEQFF. The CDR3 region has the DNA TGTGCCAGCAGCATTTCTAGCGGGAGAGCGGATGAGCAGTTCTTC.

The CDR3: CASSPGTSLDTQYF. As DNA, the CDR3 is TGTGCCAGCAGTCCCGGGACTAGTCTAGATACGCAGTATTTT. The chain joins TRBV12-3 or TRBV12-4 to TRBJ2-3, with 8 bases identical to TRBD2. The CDR3 is 14 residues long. Germline trimming cut 5 bases from V and 5 bases from J; bases unmatched to any gene: 6.

A few counts support this clonotype. V gene TRBV7-2 combines with J gene TRBJ2-1, with 7 positions matching TRBD2. Germline V lookup: CDR1 SGHTA, CDR2 FQGNSA. Germline trimming cut 1 base from V and 8 bases from J; bases unmatched to any gene: 8. The CDR3 length is 15 residues. This chain's CDR3 is CASSLVAGVSDEQFF. In DNA, the CDR3 is TGTGCCAGCAGCTTAGTTGCGGGAGTCAGCGATGAGCAGTTCTTC.

V and J are TRBV12-3 or TRBV12-4 and TRBJ2-4, with no clear D. The J call may be wrong; the DNA end is better matched by TRBJ2-7. The CDR3 runs to 13 residues. The DNA for the CDR3 is TGTGCCAGCAGTTTCGCCAGGTCCTACGAGCAGTACTTC. Translation: CASSFARSYEQYF.

V and J are TRBV7-3 and TRBJ2-1, with TRBD2 matching over 13 bases. CDR3 length equals 16 residues. The V segment lost 4 bases and the J segment 5 bases; nucleotides outside the gene matches: 5. Germline V CDR1 and CDR2: SGHTA, FQGTGA. CDR3 protein: CASSSRTSGRNNEQFF. CDR3 DNA sequence: TGTGCCAGCAGCTCCCGGACTAGCGGGAGAAACAATGAGCAGTTCTTC.

The chain combines TRBV21-1 with TRBJ1-4; TRBD1 is the table's D call, not checked against the DNA. TRBV21-1 is listed as a pseudogene. This CDR3 has 16 amino acids. This chain's CDR3 is CASSRDRGGFNEKLFF. CDR3 nucleotide sequence: TGTGCCAGCAGCAGGGACAGGGGGGGGTTTAATGAAAAACTGTTTTTT.

The chain recombines TRBV3-1 with TRBJ2-3; 10 positions agree with TRBD2. CDR3 size: 17 residues. CDR1 and CDR2 from the germline V gene are LGHDT and YNNKEL (reference sequence). With V trimmed by 0 bases and J by 5 bases, 8 bases remained unmatched. The CDR3 protein is CASSQELSGRSVDTQYF. The CDR3 region has the DNA TGTGCCAGCAGCCAAGAACTTAGCGGGAGGTCTGTAGATACGCAGTATTTT.

The genes are TRBV4-2 and TRBJ1-4, with TRBD1 matching over 10 bases. The CDR3 extends over 16 amino acids. V was clipped by 4 bases and J by 7 bases; unmatched bases: 9. The germline CDR1 and CDR2 sequences are LGHNA and YNFKEQ. This CDR3 is CASSPDVGTGVEKLFF. The CDR3 DNA reads as TGTGCCAGCAGCCCCGATGTCGGGACAGGGGTTGAAAAACTGTTTTTT.